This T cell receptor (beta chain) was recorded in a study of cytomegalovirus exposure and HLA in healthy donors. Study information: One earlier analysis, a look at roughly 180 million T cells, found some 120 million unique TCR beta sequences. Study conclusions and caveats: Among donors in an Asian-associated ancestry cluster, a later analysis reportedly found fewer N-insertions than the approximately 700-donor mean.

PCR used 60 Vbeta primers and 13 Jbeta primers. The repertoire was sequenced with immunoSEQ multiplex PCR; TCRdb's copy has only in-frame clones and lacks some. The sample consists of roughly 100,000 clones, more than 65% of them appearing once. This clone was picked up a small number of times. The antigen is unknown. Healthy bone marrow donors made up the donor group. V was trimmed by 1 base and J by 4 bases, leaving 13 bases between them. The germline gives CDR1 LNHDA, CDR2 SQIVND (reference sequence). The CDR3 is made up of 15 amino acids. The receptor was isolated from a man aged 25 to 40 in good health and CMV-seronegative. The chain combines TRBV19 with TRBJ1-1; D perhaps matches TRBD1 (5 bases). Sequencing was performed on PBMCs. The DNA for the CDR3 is TGTGCCAGTAGTATAGTCGACAGAAGCCGCACTGAAGCTTTCTTT. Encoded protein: CASSIVDRSRTEAFF.